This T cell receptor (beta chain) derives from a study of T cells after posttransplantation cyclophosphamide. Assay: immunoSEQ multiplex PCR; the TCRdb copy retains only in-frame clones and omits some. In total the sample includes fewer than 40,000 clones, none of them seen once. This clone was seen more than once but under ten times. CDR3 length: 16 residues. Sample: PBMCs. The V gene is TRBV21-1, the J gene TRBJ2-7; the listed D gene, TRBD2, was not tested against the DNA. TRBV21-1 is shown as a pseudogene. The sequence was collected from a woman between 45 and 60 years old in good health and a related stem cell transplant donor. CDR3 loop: CASSRKGLAGSYEQYF. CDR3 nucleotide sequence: TGTGCCAGCAGCAGAAAGGGACTAGCGGGTTCCTACGAGCAGTACTTC.